Presented here are 25 T cell receptor beta chains from one specimen sequenced in a study of blood T cell repertoires in COVID-19. The assay was immunoSEQ multiplex PCR, and TCRdb's table has in-frame clones only and misses some. The table includes 68,000 or so clones, over 65% detected once. The source material was peripheral blood. These receptors were taken from a human donor in a cohort sampled during active COVID-19.

This rearrangement joins TRBV29-1 to TRBJ2-5; D gene unclear. V was cut by 7 bases and J by 4 bases, with 7 bases left in between. CDR1 is SQVTM and CDR2 is ANQGSEA in the germline V gene. The CDR3 spans 10 residues. CDR3 sequence (DNA): TGCAGCGGTCTAATAGAGACCCAGTACTTC. Amino acid sequence: CSGLIETQYF.

This chain connects TRBV5-1 to TRBJ1-1, with D unresolved. The CDR3 has 14 amino acids. Germline values: CDR1 SGHRS, CDR2 YFSETQ. The ends were cut back, 4 bases at V and 1 base at J, with 11 bases in the middle. The CDR3 nucleotides read TGCGCCAGCAGCCCCCGGGTGGAGAACACTGAAGCTTTCTTT. Residues: CASSPRVENTEAFF. Together with reference TRBV5-1 and TRBJ1-1, the CDR3 gives the full variable domain: KAGVTQTPRYLIKTRGQQVTLSCSPISGHRSVSWYQQTPGQGLQFLFEYFSETQRNKGNFPGRFSGRQFSNSRSEMNVSTLELGDSALYLCASSPRVENTEAFFGQGTRLTVV.

This chain uses TRBV19 with TRBJ2-1, with 8 bases identical to TRBD1. Germline trimming cut 7 bases from V and 12 bases from J; bases unmatched to any gene: 8. The germline V gene encodes CDR1 LNHDA and CDR2 SQIVND (reference sequence). This CDR3 is built from 12 residues. The chain's CDR3 is CASTNDRGGQFF. CDR3 coding DNA: TGTGCCAGTACCAACGACAGGGGCGGGCAGTTCTTC.

The chain uses TRBV7-6 and TRBJ2-5; D remains unclear. The CDR3 extends over 12 amino acids. The germline gives CDR1 SGHVS, CDR2 FNYEAQ. The V gene lost 5 bases and the J gene lost 3 bases, with 7 bases spanning the gap. The DNA for the CDR3 is TGTGCCAGCAGCCTCAGCGAAGAGACCCAGTACTTC. This sequence encodes CASSLSEETQYF.

The V call is TRBV10-3, the J call TRBJ2-1; tentative D call: TRBD1 (5 bases). Looked up from germline, CDR1 is ENHRY and CDR2 is SYGVKD. Trimming pared 2 bases from V and 10 bases from J, leaving 9 bases between. The CDR3 length is 12 residues. CDR3 residues: CAISEKGREQFF. The CDR3 DNA reads TGTGCCATCAGTGAGAAGGGGCGGGAGCAGTTCTTC.

The chain recombines TRBV7-2 with TRBJ1-1; D perhaps matches TRBD1 (6 bases). Germline V CDR1 and CDR2: SGHTA, FQGNSA. V was shortened by 4 bases and J by 4 bases, with 16 bases between the two germline ends. The CDR3 has 15 residues. The CDR3: CASSWMPRGGTEAFF. CDR3 coding DNA: TGTGCCAGCAGCTGGATGCCTAGGGGGGGCACTGAAGCTTTCTTT.

This clone was seen just once. V gene TRBV7-6 combines with J gene TRBJ2-1; 7 bases line up with TRBD1. Germline V gene lookup returns CDR1 SGHVS and CDR2 FNYEAQ. The CDR3 consists of 17 residues. With 2 bases clipped from V and 4 bases from J, the junction kept 11 bases outside the gene matches. This CDR3 reads CASSLNRQGAIYNEQFF. The CDR3 region has the DNA TGTGCCAGCAGCTTAAATCGACAGGGAGCCATATACAATGAGCAGTTCTTC.

V is TRBV23-1 and J is TRBJ2-2; no definite D call. TRBV23-1 is noted as an ORF with a role that remains uncertain. V was pared by 1 base and J by 1 base, with 10 bases between. The CDR3 extends over 16 amino acids. CDR3 nucleotides: TGCGCCAGCAGTCAATTTTGCGAGGAGAACACCGGGGAGCTGTTTTTT. It specifies CASSQFCEENTGELFF.

The CDR3 region is CASSPLAGGTGELFF. In DNA, the CDR3 is TGTGCCAGCAGTCCCCTAGCGGGTGGGACCGGGGAGCTGTTTTTT. J is TRBJ2-2 and V is TRBV6-5; 8 bases are a match to TRBD2. In germline, CDR1 is MNHEY, CDR2 SVGAGI. The J segment lost 5 bases and the V segment lost 5 bases, leaving 7 bases of the junction unmatched. This CDR3 comprises 15 residues.

The chain joins TRBV5-1 to TRBJ2-6, with D possibly being TRBD1 (6 bases). Germline lookup yields CDR1 SGHRS and CDR2 YFSETQ. V lost 4 bases to trimming and J lost 6 bases, with 14 bases between them. The CDR3 runs 15 residues. The DNA for the CDR3 is TGCGCCAGCAGCACTGGACAGCCACCGGCCAACGTCCTGACTTTC. Translating it yields CASSTGQPPANVLTF.

The rearrangement uses TRBV7-2 and TRBJ2-1; maybe TRBD2 (6 bases). Looked up from germline, CDR1 is SGHTA and CDR2 is FQGNSA. V was shortened by 5 bases and J by 3 bases, with 23 bases between the two germline ends. This CDR3 spans 18 amino acids. CDR3: CASSPPSLLARRYNEQFF. CDR3 coding DNA: TGTGCCAGCAGCCCCCCGAGTCTTCTAGCGCGCCGCTACAATGAGCAGTTCTTC.

The CDR3 here is CASSHSLVGGNSPLHF. In DNA form, the CDR3 reads TGCGCCAGCAGCCATTCCTTGGTGGGGGGAAATTCACCCCTCCACTTT. The chain has TRBV4-3 and TRBJ1-6; a weak D match, TRBD1 (5 bases). Germline assignment: CDR1 LGHNA and CDR2 YSLEER. CDR3 size: 16 residues. Trimming stripped 3 bases from V and 7 bases from J, with 16 bases between.

V is TRBV9 and J is TRBJ1-6, with 8 bases that match TRBD1. This CDR3 spans 14 amino acids. V lost 4 bases, J lost 10 bases, and 7 bases stayed unmatched. Per the germline V gene, CDR1 is SGDLS and CDR2 is YYNGEE. Here the CDR3 DNA reads TGTGCCAGCAGCAAGGACAGGGCTCAATCACCCCTCCACTTT. It encodes CASSKDRAQSPLHF.

The chain carries TRBV6-5 and TRBJ1-3; maybe TRBD1 (5 bases). This CDR3 is 14 amino acids long. Germline lookup yields CDR1 MNHEY and CDR2 SVGAGI. The V end lost 7 bases, the J end lost 4 bases, and 14 bases lay between the germline ends. CDR3 residues: CASKQGLLGNTIYF. The CDR3 DNA is TGTGCCAGCAAGCAGGGATTGTTAGGAAACACCATATATTTT.

The chain recombines TRBV7-2 with TRBJ2-2; tentatively, D is TRBD1 (7 bases). The CDR3 has 13 residues. Germline assignment: CDR1 SGHTA and CDR2 FQGNSA. V was trimmed by 8 bases and J by 4 bases, leaving 11 bases between them. The CDR3 reads CASQGGGTGELFF. As DNA, the CDR3 is TGTGCCAGCCAGGGGGGAGGCACCGGGGAGCTGTTTTTT.

The chain employs TRBV29-1 and TRBJ2-7; TRBD1 agrees at 9 bases. V was pared by 5 bases and J by 1 base, with 6 bases of the junction left unmatched. CDR1 is SQVTM, CDR2 ANQGSEA, per germline. The CDR3 is 14 residues long. For the CDR3, the DNA is TGCAGCGTTCGAAGGGACAGGGAGTCCTACGAGCAGTACTTC. Its protein product is CSVRRDRESYEQYF.

This clone has just a few counts. The chain recombines TRBV19 with TRBJ2-3; 9 nucleotides align to TRBD1. This CDR3 contains 19 residues. CDR1 and CDR2 (germline): LNHDA, SQIVND (reference sequence). V gave up 4 bases and J gave up 5 bases; unmatched junction bases: 19. The DNA for the CDR3 is TGTGCCAGTAGTAATAGTTACTACAGGGGGCAACATTCAAGAGATACGCAGTATTTT. It codes for CASSNSYYRGQHSRDTQYF.

The chain employs TRBV7-9 and TRBJ2-5; TRBD2 might be the D (5 bases). Between the trimmed V and J ends, which lost 5 bases and 0 bases, there was a span of 10 bases. From germline, CDR1 is SEHNR and CDR2 FQNEAQ (reference sequence). CDR3 size: 14 residues. CDR3 sequence reads: CASSMLAYQETQYF. The CDR3 DNA sequence: TGTGCCAGCAGCATGCTAGCATACCAAGAGACCCAGTACTTC.

This chain links TRBV18 with TRBJ2-5; TRBD1 matches 9 bases. With 6 bases clipped from V and 5 bases from J, the junction kept 10 bases outside the gene matches. The length of the CDR3 is 15 residues. CDR1 is KGHSH and CDR2 is LQKENI in the germline V gene. CDR3 loop: CASSPDRGAWETQYF. The CDR3 DNA reads TGTGCCAGCTCGCCCGACAGGGGGGCGTGGGAGACCCAGTACTTC.

V is TRBV4-1 and J is TRBJ2-7, with D possibly TRBD2 on 5 matching bases. CDR3 length equals 17 residues. Germline CDR1 MGHRA, CDR2 YSYEKL. V dropped 1 base and J dropped 3 bases, with 19 bases sitting between them. The CDR3 sequence is CASSQVGGMAGYYEQYF. The CDR3 DNA sequence: TGCGCCAGCAGCCAAGTTGGCGGCATGGCGGGCTACTACGAGCAGTACTTC.

This sequence joins TRBV10-3 and TRBJ2-1, with D possibly TRBD2 on 5 matching bases. Germline V lookup: CDR1 ENHRY, CDR2 SYGVKD. V lost 7 bases, J lost 1 base, and 17 bases lay in between. This CDR3 comprises 16 residues. The DNA for the CDR3 is TGTGCCATCACGGGATCCGGGGTGGGTTCCTACAATGAGCAGTTCTTC. Translated, it gives CAITGSGVGSYNEQFF.

The chain couples TRBV9 to TRBJ2-5, with D possibly TRBD2 on 5 matching bases. The CDR3 loop spans 14 amino acids. Germline CDR1 and CDR2: SGDLS and YYNGEE. Deletions cut 2 bases from V and 8 bases from J, with 16 bases between. The CDR3 DNA reads TGTGCCAGCAGCGTTAGGCAAGCGGAATCCACCCAGTACTTC. Residues: CASSVRQAESTQYF. The full variable domain, rest sourced from reference TRBV9 and TRBJ2-5, is DSGVTQTPKHLITATGQRVTLRCSPRSGDLSVYWYQQSLDQGLQFLIQYYNGEERAKGNILERFSAQQFPDLHSELNLSSLELGDSALYFCASSVRQAESTQYFGPGTRLLVL.

This chain links TRBV7-2 with TRBJ1-4; D gene uncertain. The CDR3 spans 14 residues. The V end lost 3 bases, the J end lost 0 bases, and 5 bases lay between the germline ends. Germline-derived CDR1 and CDR2 are SGHTA and FQGNSA. The CDR3 bases are TGTGCCAGCAGCTTGTCGTCAACTAATGAAAAACTGTTTTTT. Protein product: CASSLSSTNEKLFF.

V and J are TRBV28 and TRBJ2-2; TRBD2 matches 13 bases. Per the germline V gene, CDR1 is MDHEN and CDR2 is SYDVKM. Trimming removed 4 bases from V and 4 bases from J; junction bases left unmatched: 6. The CDR3 runs to 17 residues. CDR3 sequence reads: CASSSPGTSGITGELFF. The CDR3 DNA is TGTGCCAGCAGTTCCCCCGGGACTAGCGGGATCACCGGGGAGCTGTTTTTT.

As concerns this clone: Within the sample, other DNA sequences also encode this same CDR3. This chain links TRBV10-3 with TRBJ2-3; TRBD1 matches at 9 bases. Trimming removed 0 bases from V and 1 base from J; junction bases left unmatched: 2. The CDR3 is made up of 16 amino acids. Germline values: CDR1 ENHRY, CDR2 SYGVKD. This chain's CDR3 is CAISESDRGRTDTQYF. The CDR3 bases are TGTGCCATCAGTGAGTCGGACAGGGGCCGCACAGATACGCAGTATTTT.